What follows is one T cell receptor (beta chain) and its context. Its antigen specificity is not known. No much larger clone is present one base from it, and per-base qualities are unavailable. This sample stems from a study of cytomegalovirus exposure and HLA in healthy donors (dated by TCRdb to 2016 to 2017). Turning to the overall study: In an earlier analysis of 550 to 750 of the donors, 250 to 300 Gb of sequence data and 120 million or so unique TCR beta sequences from roughly 190 million T cells were reported. An early release that covered fewer than 800 HLA-typed donors contained approximately 300 gigabases of sequencing data and tens of millions of unique TCR sequences. Of the approximately 400 genotyped donors, about 80% fell in the genetic ancestry cluster associated with self-reported Caucasian donors. The aim of the study was to test whether cataloging public T cell receptors could identify signatures of past pathogen exposure. The study profiled the T cell repertoires of more than 500 subjects by immunosequencing and related them to cytomegalovirus serostatus. Besides the first cohort of under 700 subjects, a separate validation cohort made up of over 100 different subjects was used. To predict cytomegalovirus infection status, the study brought together high-throughput TCR immunosequencing, statistical association of individual TCRs with disease status, and machine learning. To study patterns of TCR occurrence, a later analysis re-analyzed previously published TCR beta repertoires from 500 to 850 donors and added high-resolution HLA genotyping. Rather than drawing on any new phenotypic data, the later analysis identified candidate immune exposures from TCR beta sequences and the way those sequences occurred across donors. In an earlier analysis of roughly 580 of the donors, high-throughput TCR beta sequencing was used to judge whether each TCR beta V gene segment behaved as functional or pseudogenic. Donor age, sex, ethnicity and CMV serostatus were compiled alongside the repertoire data. A later genetic analysis used genome-wide SNP genotypes for about three fifths of the 666 donors, treating that subset as a discovery cohort. Every repertoire in the discovery cohort had been generated on one and the same sequencing platform. HLA typing covered class I and class II loci at four-digit resolution. The number of donors typed differed by locus, with 629-630 for A, B, C, DRB1 and DQB1, approximately 500 for DQA1, 600 to 610 for DPA1, and some 470 for DPB1. Several DR-DQ haplotypes were treated as single units for association and clustering because of strong linkage in the cohort. On average, about 240,000 unique TCR beta nucleotide sequences were sequenced per donor among 398 genotyped donors of the cohort, with roughly 18% of those sequences being non-productive.

In total, about 650 healthy bone marrow donors made up the cohort. At the time of sampling, every cohort member was nominally healthy, though immune exposures that went unrecorded were likely present. The donor tested CMV seropositive, placing the donor among the approximately 290 seropositive members of the cohort. Each donor provided a peripheral blood sample, and peripheral blood mononuclear cells were used for TCR beta sequencing. The Qiagen DNeasy Blood Extraction Kit was used to extract genomic DNA from the blood cell samples. Broad study findings and their caveats: A later analysis found that TCR association rates varied across HLA loci, with DRB1 alleles showing the most associated TCRs and HLA-C alleles the fewest. Most TCR sequences were seen in very few donors, while some public TCRs were found in many individuals. Because counts were too low, roughly 18 rarely observed V segments, including chromosome 9 orphons, were left out of the earlier analysis of some 640 of the donors. It was suggested by the authors that the approach could potentially be generalized to other disease states and immunological phenotypes. A later analysis found that most CMV-associated TCR beta chains appeared HLA-restricted, with HLA associations seemingly driven largely by CMV exposure. A later analysis associated 16,951 TCR beta sequences with specific HLA alleles at a false discovery rate of 0.05. A later genetic analysis associated a missense DCLRE1C variant with V-gene and J-gene trimming of TCR beta chains, and an independent cohort replicated the association. A further reported finding was that TCR beta sequences accurately predicted the HLA-A and HLA-B alleles for most subjects in the first cohort. HLA typing was unavailable for some donors at each locus, so association tests used only the typed subset. When HLA alleles, especially DR and DQ, strongly co-occurred, attributing TCR associations to individual alleles was difficult. Several of the top co-occurrence clusters appeared to be linked to parvovirus B19, influenza, CMV and Epstein-Barr virus, according to a later analysis. Roughly uniform sequencing depth across donors was assumed in presence/absence analyses, although this assumption may not hold. According to a later genetic analysis, donors in an Asian-associated ancestry cluster had fewer N-insertions in productive TCRs than the approximately 630-donor mean. In an earlier analysis of approximately 590 of the donors, most TCR beta V segments appeared in productive rearrangements about 87% or about 30% of the time, broadly matching IMGT annotations. The classifier was reported to diagnose cytomegalovirus status with high specificity and sensitivity in both the original cohort and the validation cohort. This cohort had only TCR beta chains sequenced, and the lack of alpha or paired-chain data limited which features could be detected. Three of the identified cytomegalovirus-associated TCR beta chains were confirmed in vitro to be specific for cytomegalovirus antigens. The sequencing pipeline was judged likely to have produced a cluster of highly shared sequence variants as a technical artifact. The 87-base-pair reads could not distinguish some IMGT-functional V segments, including TRBV6-2 and TRBV6-3, so those segments were excluded. CMV serostatus was the only immune exposure information available for the cohort. In a later analysis, HLA-associated TCR beta chains were found to be more clonally expanded and to have lower generation probabilities than equally common non-associated chains. Linkage disequilibrium might explain the correlated functional status among segregating V segments, but an unknown experimental factor could not be ruled out. The study gave a list of under 200 TCR beta chains associated with cytomegalovirus.

The method behind the library was the immunoSEQ multiplex PCR assay. A mixture of 60 forward primers for TCR Vbeta segments and 13 reverse primers for TCR Jbeta segments was used in the multiplex PCR. A multiplex PCR assay on genomic DNA amplified the CDR3 region of rearranged TCR beta genes. The Illumina HiSeq System was used to sequence the amplified TCR beta libraries as 87-base-pair reads. As for the authors' bioinformatics: A later analysis counted about 80 million unique TCR beta chains across the 650 to 700 repertoires, and around 9.9 million of these chains were shared by at least two donors. Raw reads were error-corrected and collapsed into unique sequences by a nearest-neighbor algorithm in which closely related sequences were merged to remove PCR and sequencing errors. V, D and J gene segments were assigned by aligning CDR3 sequences to IMGT reference sequences. For a sequence to be retained, a match of at least six nucleotides was required to both a V gene segment and a J gene segment. A rearrangement was called productive if the CDR3 had no stop codons and remained in frame with V and J, and every other rearrangement was called non-productive. CDR3 was defined according to IMGT convention as the region running from the second conserved V-encoded cysteine to the conserved J-encoded phenylalanine. The earlier analysis of approximately 500 of the donors excluded sequences that lacked an unambiguous match to a single V gene segment. In an earlier analysis of approximately 550 of the donors, V segments were called functional above 56.7% productive rearrangements and were called segregating when the between-donor standard deviation exceeded 5%. To diagnose cytomegalovirus status from the catalog of TCR beta chain sequences, a statistical classification framework was built. A later analysis assigned V and J genes by comparing TCR nucleotide sequences with IMGT/GENE-DB human TR gene sequences. In a later analysis, CDR3 sequences and most-parsimonious VDJ recombination scenarios were assigned using the TCRdist pipeline. In a later analysis, every TCR beta chain was defined by the combination of its CDR3 amino acid sequence and its V-gene family, and reads without a unique V-gene family were dropped. As a way to deal with suspected cross-contamination and a sequencing artifact, a later analysis dropped hundreds of nucleotide sequences that were highly shared and had low generation probability. In a later analysis, a clonal expansion index was calculated for each public chain from normalized within-repertoire ranks of inferred template counts. In a later analysis, generation probabilities were computed with a VDJ recombination model fitted to out-of-frame rearrangements, and the resulting probabilities were checked against IGoR. In a later analysis, TCR-TCR, TCR-HLA and TCR-CMV co-occurrence was scored with hypergeometric tests, and a repertoire-size bias correction was applied to TCR pairs. To estimate false discovery rates, a later analysis permuted the HLA or CMV assignments 20 times. In a later analysis, co-occurring TCRs were grouped using DBSCAN, and TCRdist sequence similarity was added for clustering within HLA-allele-positive subsets. Repertoires with fewer than 30,000 or more than 120,000 public chains were left out of co-occurrence clustering, as were roughly five repertoires with anomalous nucleotide sharing. TCRdb mirrors the immuneACCESS table, restricted to in-frame sequences. Some clones are absent from its copies; in checked studies, under half trace to an unresolved V gene, and the reason for the others is unknown. That table is the source of V, J and clone size, and D and trimming were worked out from the DNA. This sample gives 35,000 to 40,000 clones in total; about 66% of them show up just once. The biggest ten clones account for 18% of the sample.

The CDR3 runs 13 residues from the cysteine to the phenylalanine. Here the CDR3 DNA is all that survives: 39 bases in frame from base 1. CDR1 and CDR2, looked up from the germline V gene, are SQVTM and ANQGSEA. Trimming accounts for 6 bases at V and 6 bases at J, while the number of junction bases matched to no gene is 9. This receptor was obtained from a man aged 45 to 65 in good health and CMV-seropositive. The chain joins TRBV29-1 to TRBJ1-1, and 8 junction bases match TRBD1. The sample comprised PBMCs. The CDR3 has the sequence CSVRTGKIAEAFF. The sequenced DNA is TGCAGCGTCAGGACAGGGAAGATAGCTGAAGCTTTCTTT.